Sequencing of this T cell receptor beta chain was carried out in a study of T cell changes during pregnancy in multiple sclerosis. This table comes from immunoSEQ multiplex PCR, and its TCRdb copy is limited to in-frame clones, with some not included. The repertoire consists of some 80,000 clones, with 92% occurring once and the leading ten covering 2.6%. The germline V and J ends were trimmed by 4 bases and 4 bases, with 7 bases remaining between them. The CDR3 sequence is 12 residues long. Germline V lookup: CDR1 MNHEY, CDR2 SMNVEV (reference sequence). This chain uses TRBV27 with TRBJ1-2; no reliable D call. Here the sequenced sample was peripheral blood, taken before pregnancy. The source is a female donor with multiple sclerosis, enrolled in a pregnancy study. The CDR3 region has the DNA TGTGCCAGCAGTTCACGGGGCTATGGCTACACCTTC. Its translation: CASSSRGYGYTF.